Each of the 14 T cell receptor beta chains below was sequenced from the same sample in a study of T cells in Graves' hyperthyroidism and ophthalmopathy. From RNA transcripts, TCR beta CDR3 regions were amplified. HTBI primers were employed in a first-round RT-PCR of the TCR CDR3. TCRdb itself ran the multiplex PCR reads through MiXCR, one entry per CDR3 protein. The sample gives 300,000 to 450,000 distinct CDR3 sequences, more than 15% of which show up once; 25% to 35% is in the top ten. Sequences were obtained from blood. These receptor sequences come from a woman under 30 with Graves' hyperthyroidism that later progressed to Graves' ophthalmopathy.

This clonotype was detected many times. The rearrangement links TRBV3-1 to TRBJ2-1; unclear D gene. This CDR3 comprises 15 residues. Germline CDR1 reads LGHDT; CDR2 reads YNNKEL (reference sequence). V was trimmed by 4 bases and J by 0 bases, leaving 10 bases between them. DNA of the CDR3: TGTGCCAGCAGCCCTCCGGCGCCCTCCTACAATGAGCAGTTCTTC. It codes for CASSPPAPSYNEQFF.

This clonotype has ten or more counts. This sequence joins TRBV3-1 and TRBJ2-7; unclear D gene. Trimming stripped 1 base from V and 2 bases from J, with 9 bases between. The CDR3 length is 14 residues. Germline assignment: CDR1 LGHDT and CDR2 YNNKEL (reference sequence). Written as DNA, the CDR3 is TGTGCCAGCAGCCAAGGGACCGATCCCTACGAGCAGTACTTC. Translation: CASSQGTDPYEQYF.

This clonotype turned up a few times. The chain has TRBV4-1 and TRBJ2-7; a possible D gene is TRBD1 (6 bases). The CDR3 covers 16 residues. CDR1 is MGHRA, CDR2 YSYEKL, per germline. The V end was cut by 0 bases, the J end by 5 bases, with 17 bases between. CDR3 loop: CASSQDAQQGMDEQYF. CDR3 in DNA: TGCGCCAGCAGCCAAGACGCACAACAGGGCATGGACGAGCAGTACTTC.

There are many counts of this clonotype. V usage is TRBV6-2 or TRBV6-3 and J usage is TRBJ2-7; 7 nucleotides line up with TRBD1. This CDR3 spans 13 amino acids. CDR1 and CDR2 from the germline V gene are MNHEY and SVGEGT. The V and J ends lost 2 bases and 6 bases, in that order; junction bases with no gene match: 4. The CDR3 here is CASSYKTGFEQYF. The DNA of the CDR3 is TGTGCCAGCAGTTACAAGACAGGGTTCGAGCAGTACTTC.

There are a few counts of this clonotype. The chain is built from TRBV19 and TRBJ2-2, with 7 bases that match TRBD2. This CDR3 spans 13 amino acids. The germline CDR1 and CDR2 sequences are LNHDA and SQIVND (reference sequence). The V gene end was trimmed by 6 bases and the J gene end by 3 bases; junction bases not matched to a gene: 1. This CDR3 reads CASSGRYTGELFF. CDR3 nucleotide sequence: TGTGCCAGTAGCGGGAGGTACACCGGGGAGCTGTTTTTT. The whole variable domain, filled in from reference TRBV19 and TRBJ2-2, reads DGGITQSPKYLFRKEGQNVTLSCEQNLNHDAMYWYRQDPGQGLRLIYYSQIVNDFQKGDIAEGYSVSREKKESFPLTVTSAQKNPTAFYLCASSGRYTGELFFGEGSRLTVL.

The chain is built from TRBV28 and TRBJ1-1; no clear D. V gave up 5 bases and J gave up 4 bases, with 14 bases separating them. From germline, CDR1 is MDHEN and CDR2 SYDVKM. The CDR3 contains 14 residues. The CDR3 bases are TGTGCCAGCAGTGGACGGAATCGGGGCACTGAAGCTTTCTTT. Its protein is CASSGRNRGTEAFF.

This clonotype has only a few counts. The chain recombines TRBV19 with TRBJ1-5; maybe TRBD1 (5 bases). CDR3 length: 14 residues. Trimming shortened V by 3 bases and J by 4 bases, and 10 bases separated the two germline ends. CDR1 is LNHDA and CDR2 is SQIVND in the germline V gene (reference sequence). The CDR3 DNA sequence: TGTGCCAGTAGTATGGGACGGACAAATCAGCCCCAGCATTTT. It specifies CASSMGRTNQPQHF.

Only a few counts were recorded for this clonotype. CDR3 bases: TGTGCCTGGAGCGCATATCCAGGCGTCACCGGGGAGCTGTTTTTT. Residues: CAWSAYPGVTGELFF. The chain employs TRBV30 and TRBJ2-2, with D uncertain. CDR3 length equals 15 residues. Trimming took off 3 bases at V and 4 bases at J, with 15 bases between the two ends. Germline V gene sequence: CDR1 GTSNPN, CDR2 SVGIG (reference sequence).

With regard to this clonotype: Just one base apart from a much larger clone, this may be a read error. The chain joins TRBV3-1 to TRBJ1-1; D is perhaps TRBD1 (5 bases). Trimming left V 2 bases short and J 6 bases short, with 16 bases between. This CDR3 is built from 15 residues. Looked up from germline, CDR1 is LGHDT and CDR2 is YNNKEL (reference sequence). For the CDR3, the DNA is TGTGCCAGCAGCCAAATTCCGGGACGGGGGGCTGAAGCTTTCTTT. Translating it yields CASSQIPGRGAEAFF.

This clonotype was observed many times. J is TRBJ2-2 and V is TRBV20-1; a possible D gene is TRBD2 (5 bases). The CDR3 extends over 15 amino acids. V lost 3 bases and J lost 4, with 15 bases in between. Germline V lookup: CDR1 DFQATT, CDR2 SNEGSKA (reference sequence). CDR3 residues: CSARGSGGLTGELFF. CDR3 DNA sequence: TGCAGTGCTAGGGGGAGCGGCGGACTCACCGGGGAGCTGTTTTTT.

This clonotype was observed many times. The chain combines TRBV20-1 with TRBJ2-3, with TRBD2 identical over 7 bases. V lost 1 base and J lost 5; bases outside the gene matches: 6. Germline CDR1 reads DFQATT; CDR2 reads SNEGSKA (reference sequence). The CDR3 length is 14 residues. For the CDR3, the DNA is TGCAGTGCTAGAGCTAGCGGAATTGGAGATACGCAGTATTTT. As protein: CSARASGIGDTQYF.

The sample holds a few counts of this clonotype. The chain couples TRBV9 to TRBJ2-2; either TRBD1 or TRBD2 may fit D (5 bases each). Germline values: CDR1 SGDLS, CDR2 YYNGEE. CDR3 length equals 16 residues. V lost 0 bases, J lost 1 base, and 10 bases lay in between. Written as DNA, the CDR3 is TGTGCCAGCAGCGTAGTGGGGGAATGGAACACCGGGGAGCTGTTTTTT. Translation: CASSVVGEWNTGELFF.

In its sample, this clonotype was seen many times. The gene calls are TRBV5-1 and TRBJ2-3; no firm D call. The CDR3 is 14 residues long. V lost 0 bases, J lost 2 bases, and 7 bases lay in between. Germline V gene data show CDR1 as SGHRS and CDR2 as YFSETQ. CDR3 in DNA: TGCGCCAGCAGCTTGGCGGCAGTCACAGATACGCAGTATTTT. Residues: CASSLAAVTDTQYF.

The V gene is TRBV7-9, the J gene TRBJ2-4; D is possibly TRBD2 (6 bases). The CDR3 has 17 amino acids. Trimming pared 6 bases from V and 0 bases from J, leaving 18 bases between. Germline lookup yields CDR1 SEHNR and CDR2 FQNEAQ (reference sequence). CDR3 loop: CASRPRPEEGAKNIQYF. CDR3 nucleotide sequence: TGTGCCAGCAGGCCCCGACCGGAGGAGGGAGCCAAAAACATTCAGTACTTC.